This passage covers 5 T cell receptor beta chains from one sample sequenced in a study of monozygotic twins with inflammatory bowel disease. TCRdb reanalyzed the 5' RACE reads and collapses them to one entry per CDR3 protein, without DNA. The sample includes around 140,000 distinct CDR3 sequences. The sequenced material came from blood. The receptors shown here come from a human donor with ulcerative colitis or Crohn's disease, or a healthy co-twin of an affected twin (not recorded which).

V usage is TRBV28 and J usage is TRBJ2-3; TCRdb picks TRBD1, but there is no DNA to check that call. The CDR3 covers 16 residues. CDR1 and CDR2 (germline): MDHEN, SYDVKM. The CDR3 sequence: CASSPPGRGGTDTQYF.

The rearrangement links TRBV12-3 or TRBV12-4 to TRBJ2-3; checking the TCRdb D call of TRBD2 is not possible without DNA. This CDR3 has 13 residues. CDR3 sequence reads: CASRRVLWDTQYF.

The CDR3 sequence: CASSRRVTNEKLFF. This chain links TRBV27 with TRBJ1-4. CDR3 length: 14 residues. In germline, CDR1 is MNHEY, CDR2 SMNVEV (reference sequence).

The chain carries TRBV7-2 and TRBJ2-2; lacking DNA, the TRBD1 call made by TCRdb goes unchecked. The germline V gene encodes CDR1 SGHTA and CDR2 FQGNSA. This CDR3 has 16 amino acids. The CDR3 sequence is CASSLLPGPNTGELFF. The full variable domain, in which reference TRBV7-2 and TRBJ2-2 provide the parts outside the CDR3, is GAGVSQSPSNKVTEKGKDVELRCDPISGHTALYWYRQSLGQGLEFLIYFQGNSAPDKSGLPSDRFSAERTGGSVSTLTIQRTQQEDSAVYLCASSLLPGPNTGELFFGEGSRLTVL.

V usage is TRBV4-2 and J usage is TRBJ2-7; TCRdb calls TRBD1, which cannot be checked without DNA. The CDR3 has 14 residues. Germline V gene sequence: CDR1 LGHNA, CDR2 YNFKEQ. The CDR3 here is CASSRGAGNGEQYF.